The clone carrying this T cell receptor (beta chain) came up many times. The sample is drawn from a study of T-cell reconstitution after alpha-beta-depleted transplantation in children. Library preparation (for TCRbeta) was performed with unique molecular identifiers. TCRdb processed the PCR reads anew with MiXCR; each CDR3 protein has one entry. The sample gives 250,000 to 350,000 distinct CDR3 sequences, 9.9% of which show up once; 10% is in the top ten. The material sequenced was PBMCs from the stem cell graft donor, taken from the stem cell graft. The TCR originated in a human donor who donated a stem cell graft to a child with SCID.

Written as DNA, the CDR3 is TGCAGTGCTTACAACAGGATAAAGCTCTACACTGAAGCTTTCTTT. Its protein is CSAYNRIKLYTEAFF. The chain links TRBV20-1 to TRBJ1-1, with D perhaps TRBD1 (5 bases). CDR1 is DFQATT and CDR2 is SNEGSKA in the germline V gene (reference sequence). V was trimmed by 5 bases and J by 3 bases, leaving 19 bases between them. The CDR3 has 15 residues.